The source of this T cell receptor (beta chain) is a study of cytomegalovirus exposure and HLA in healthy donors. As for the study in general: T cells numbering 150 million to 200 million yielded 90 million to 140 million unique TCR beta sequences in an earlier analysis. Study-wide points: Most of the CMV-associated TCR beta chains (in a later analysis) appeared to be HLA-restricted. V segments that were indistinguishable, TRBV6-2 and TRBV6-3 among them, were omitted from analysis.

Germline V gene lookup returns CDR1 SGHRS and CDR2 YFSETQ. The CDR3 length is 14 residues. Losses at the gene ends were 4 bases for V and 5 bases for J; bases not matched to a gene: 6. A word on this clone: Its antigen is still unknown.

The PCR contained 60 Vbeta and 13 Jbeta primers. Data came from immunoSEQ multiplex PCR; TCRdb stores just in-frame clones and leaves some out. The repertoire holds roughly 140,000 clones, with around 86% as singletons. The sequence was collected from a female donor in good health and CMV-seronegative. The V and J genes are TRBV5-1 and TRBJ2-7, with 10 bases aligning to TRBD1. The sequenced sample consisted of PBMCs. In DNA, the CDR3 is TGCGCCAGCAGCGCGGGACAGGGGATTCACGAGCAGTACTTC. Its protein product is CASSAGQGIHEQYF.